The clone carrying this TCR beta chain occurred a few times. Its antigen remains unidentified. The data belong to a study of T-cell memory formation after mild COVID-19. The CDR3 length is 15 residues. Between the trimmed V and J ends, which lost 0 bases and 2 bases, there was a span of 7 bases. Overall study results and limits: Whereas later expanders leaned CD4+, clones contracting day 15 to 85 showed a balanced CD4/CD8 makeup.

TCRdb called the 5' RACE reads again in MiXCR, with one record for every CDR3 protein. The sample has under 550,000 distinct CDR3 sequences, approximately 19% seen once. This TCR was sampled from a man aged 18 to 30 who had mild COVID-19 (a few samples of this study predate the infection). Cell type and time point are not known. Sequenced material: PBMCs or a T cell subset sorted from them (not recorded which). The rearrangement uses TRBV12-3 or TRBV12-4 and TRBJ2-2; D unresolved. CDR3 nucleotide sequence: TGTGCCAGCAGTTTAGCGGAGCGCAACACCGGGGAGCTGTTTTTT. Translating it yields CASSLAERNTGELFF.